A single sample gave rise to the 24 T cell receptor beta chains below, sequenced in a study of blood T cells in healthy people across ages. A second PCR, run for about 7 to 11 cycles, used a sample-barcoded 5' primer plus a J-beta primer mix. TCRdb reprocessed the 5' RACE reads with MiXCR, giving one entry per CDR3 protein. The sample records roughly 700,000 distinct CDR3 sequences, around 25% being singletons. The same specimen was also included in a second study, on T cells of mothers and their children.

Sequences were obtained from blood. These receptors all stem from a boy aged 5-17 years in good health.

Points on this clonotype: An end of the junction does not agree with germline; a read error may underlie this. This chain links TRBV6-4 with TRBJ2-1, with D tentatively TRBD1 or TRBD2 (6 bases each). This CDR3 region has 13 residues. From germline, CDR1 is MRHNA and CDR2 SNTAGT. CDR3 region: CASSDYPGAGLYF. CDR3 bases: TGTGCCAGCAGTGACTATCCGGGGGCGGGCCTGTACTTC.

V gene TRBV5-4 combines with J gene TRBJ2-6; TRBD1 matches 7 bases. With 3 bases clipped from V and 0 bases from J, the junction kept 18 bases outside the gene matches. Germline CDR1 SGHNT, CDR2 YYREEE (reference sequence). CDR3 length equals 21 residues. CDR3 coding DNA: TGTGCCAGCAGCTCTTTAGGGGGCCCCGGGACCACGTACTCTGGGGCCAACGTCCTGACTTTC. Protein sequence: CASSSLGGPGTTYSGANVLTF.

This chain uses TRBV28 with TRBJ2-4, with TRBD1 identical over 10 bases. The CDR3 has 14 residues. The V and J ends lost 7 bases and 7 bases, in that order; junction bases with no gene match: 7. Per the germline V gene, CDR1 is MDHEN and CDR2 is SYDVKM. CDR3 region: CASNPTGGLNIQYF. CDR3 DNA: TGTGCCAGCAACCCGACAGGGGGCTTGAACATTCAGTACTTC.

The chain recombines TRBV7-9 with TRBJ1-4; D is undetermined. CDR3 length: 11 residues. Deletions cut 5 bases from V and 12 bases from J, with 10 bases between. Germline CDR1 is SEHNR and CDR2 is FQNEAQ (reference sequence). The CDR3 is CASSREDELFF. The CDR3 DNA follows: TGTGCCAGCAGCAGAGAAGATGAACTGTTTTTT.

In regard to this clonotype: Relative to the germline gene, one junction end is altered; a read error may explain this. CDR3 sequence: CASSLTSGGRNEQFF. CDR3 sequence (DNA): TGCGCCAGCAGTTTAACGAGCGGGGGGCGGAATGAGCAGTTCTTC. The rearrangement joins TRBV12-3 or TRBV12-4 to TRBJ2-5; 9 bases line up with TRBD2. The DNA end favors TRBJ2-1, so the J call may be wrong. CDR3 size: 15 residues.

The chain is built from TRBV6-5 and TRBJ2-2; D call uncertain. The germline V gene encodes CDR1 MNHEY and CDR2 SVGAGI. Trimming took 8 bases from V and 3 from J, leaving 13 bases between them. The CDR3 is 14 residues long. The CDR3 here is CASALVMDTGELFF. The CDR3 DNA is TGTGCCAGCGCCCTAGTTATGGACACCGGGGAGCTGTTTTTT.

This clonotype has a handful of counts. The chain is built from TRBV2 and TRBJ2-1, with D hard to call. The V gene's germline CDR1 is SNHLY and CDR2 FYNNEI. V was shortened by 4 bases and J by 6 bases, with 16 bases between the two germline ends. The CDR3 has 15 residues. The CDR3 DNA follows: TGTGCCAGCAGTGCGCGGTTTAGCAGGATCAATGAGCAGTTCTTC. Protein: CASSARFSRINEQFF.

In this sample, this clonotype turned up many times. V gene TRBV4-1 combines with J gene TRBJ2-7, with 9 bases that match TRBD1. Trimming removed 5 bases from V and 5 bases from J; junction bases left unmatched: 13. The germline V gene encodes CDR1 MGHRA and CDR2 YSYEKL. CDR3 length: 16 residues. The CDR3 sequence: CASSIRPGQGSNEQYF. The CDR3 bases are TGCGCCAGCAGCATACGACCGGGACAGGGATCTAACGAGCAGTACTTC.

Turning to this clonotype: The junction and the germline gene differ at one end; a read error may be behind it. CDR3 amino acids: CSARDQRGGEFF. Here the CDR3 DNA reads TGCAGTGCTAGAGATCAAAGGGGGGGGGAGTTCTTC. The V gene is TRBV20-1, the J gene TRBJ2-5, with D perhaps TRBD2 (7 bases). Germline values: CDR1 DFQATT, CDR2 SNEGSKA (reference sequence). The CDR3 runs to 12 residues.

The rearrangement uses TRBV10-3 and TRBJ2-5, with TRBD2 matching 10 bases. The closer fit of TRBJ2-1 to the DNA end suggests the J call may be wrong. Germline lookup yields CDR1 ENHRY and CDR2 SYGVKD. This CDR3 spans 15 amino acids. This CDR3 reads CAISAGTSDIDEQFF. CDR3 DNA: TGTGCCATCAGCGCCGGGACTAGCGATATCGATGAGCAGTTCTTC.

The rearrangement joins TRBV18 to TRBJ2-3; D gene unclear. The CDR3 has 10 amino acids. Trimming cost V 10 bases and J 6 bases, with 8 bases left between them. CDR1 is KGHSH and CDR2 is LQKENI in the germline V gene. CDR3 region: CANSEDTQYF. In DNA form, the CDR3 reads TGTGCCAACTCCGAGGATACGCAGTATTTT.

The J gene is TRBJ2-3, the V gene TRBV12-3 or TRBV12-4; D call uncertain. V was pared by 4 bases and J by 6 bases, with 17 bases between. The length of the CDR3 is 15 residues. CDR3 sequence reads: CASSSAELGLDTQYF. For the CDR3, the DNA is TGTGCCAGCAGTTCGGCGGAGCTAGGTCTGGATACGCAGTATTTT.

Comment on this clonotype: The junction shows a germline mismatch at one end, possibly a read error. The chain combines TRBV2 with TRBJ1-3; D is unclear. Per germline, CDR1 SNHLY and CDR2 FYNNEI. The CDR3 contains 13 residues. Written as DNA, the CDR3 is TGTGCCAGCAGTGTCTTCGCTGGAAACGCCATATATTTT. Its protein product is CASSVFAGNAIYF.

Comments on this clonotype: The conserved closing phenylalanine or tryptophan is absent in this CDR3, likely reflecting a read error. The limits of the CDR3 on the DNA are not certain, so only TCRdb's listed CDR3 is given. This chain's CDR3 is CATDAGAFYGYTC. V gene TRBV6-2 or TRBV6-3 combines with J gene TRBJ1-2; the listed D gene, TRBD1, was not tested against the DNA. Germline V gene data show CDR1 as MNHEY and CDR2 as SVGEGT. Termini included, the CDR3 measures 13 amino acids.

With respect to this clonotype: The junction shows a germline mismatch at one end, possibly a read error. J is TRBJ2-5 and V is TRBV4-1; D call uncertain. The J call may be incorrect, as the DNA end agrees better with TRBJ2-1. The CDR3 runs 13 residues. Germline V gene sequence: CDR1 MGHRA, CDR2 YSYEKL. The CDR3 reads CAGSQSLTNEQFF. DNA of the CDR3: TGCGCCGGCAGCCAGAGCCTCACTAATGAGCAGTTCTTC.

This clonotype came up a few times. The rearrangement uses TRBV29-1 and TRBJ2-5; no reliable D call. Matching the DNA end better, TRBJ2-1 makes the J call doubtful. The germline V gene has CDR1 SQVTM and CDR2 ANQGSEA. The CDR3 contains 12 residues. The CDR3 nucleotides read TGCAGCGTTTACAGCCCCCTCCGGGAGCAGTTCTTC. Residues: CSVYSPLREQFF.

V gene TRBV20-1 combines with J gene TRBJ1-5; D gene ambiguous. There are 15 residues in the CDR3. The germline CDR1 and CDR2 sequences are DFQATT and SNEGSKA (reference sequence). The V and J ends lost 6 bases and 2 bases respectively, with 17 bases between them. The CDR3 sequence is CSAPRRAQGNQPQHF. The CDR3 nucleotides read TGCAGTGCCCCCAGGCGGGCGCAGGGCAATCAGCCCCAGCATTTT.

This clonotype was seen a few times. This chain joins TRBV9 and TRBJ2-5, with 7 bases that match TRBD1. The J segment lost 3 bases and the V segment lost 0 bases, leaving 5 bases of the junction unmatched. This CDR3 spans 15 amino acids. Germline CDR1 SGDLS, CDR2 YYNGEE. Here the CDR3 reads CASSVVAGGEETQYF. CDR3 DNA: TGTGCCAGCAGCGTAGTTGCAGGGGGAGAAGAGACCCAGTACTTC.

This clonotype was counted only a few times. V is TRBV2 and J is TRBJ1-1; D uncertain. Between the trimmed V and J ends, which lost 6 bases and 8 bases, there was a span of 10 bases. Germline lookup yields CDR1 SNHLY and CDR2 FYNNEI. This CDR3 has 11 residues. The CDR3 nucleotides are TGTGCCAGCAGCCAATTTGGAGAAGCTTTCTTT. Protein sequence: CASSQFGEAFF.

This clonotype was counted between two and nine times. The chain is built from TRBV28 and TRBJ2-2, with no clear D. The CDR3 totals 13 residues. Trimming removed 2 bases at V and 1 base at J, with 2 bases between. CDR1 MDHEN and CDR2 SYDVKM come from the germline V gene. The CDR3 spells CASSLRNTGELFF. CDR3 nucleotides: TGTGCCAGCAGTTTAAGGAACACCGGGGAGCTGTTTTTT.

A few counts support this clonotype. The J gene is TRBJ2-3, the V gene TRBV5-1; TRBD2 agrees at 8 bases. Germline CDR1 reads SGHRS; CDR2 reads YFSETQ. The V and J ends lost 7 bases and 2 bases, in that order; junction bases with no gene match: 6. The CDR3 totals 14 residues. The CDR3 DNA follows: TGCGCCAGCTTTAAGACTAGCGACACAGATACGCAGTATTTT. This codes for CASFKTSDTDTQYF.

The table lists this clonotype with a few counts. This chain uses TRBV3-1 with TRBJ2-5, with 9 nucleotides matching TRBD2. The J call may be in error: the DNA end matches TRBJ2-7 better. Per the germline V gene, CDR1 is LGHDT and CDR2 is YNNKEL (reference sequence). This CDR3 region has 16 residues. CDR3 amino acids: CASSQDRLAGAYEQYF. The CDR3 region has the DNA TGTGCCAGCAGCCAAGATCGGTTAGCGGGAGCCTACGAGCAGTACTTC.

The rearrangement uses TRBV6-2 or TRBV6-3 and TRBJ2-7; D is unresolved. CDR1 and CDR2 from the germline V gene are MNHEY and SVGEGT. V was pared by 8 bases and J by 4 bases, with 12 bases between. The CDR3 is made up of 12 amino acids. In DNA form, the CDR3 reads TGTGCCAGCGCGAAGTGGCTTTACGAGCAGTACTTC. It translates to CASAKWLYEQYF.

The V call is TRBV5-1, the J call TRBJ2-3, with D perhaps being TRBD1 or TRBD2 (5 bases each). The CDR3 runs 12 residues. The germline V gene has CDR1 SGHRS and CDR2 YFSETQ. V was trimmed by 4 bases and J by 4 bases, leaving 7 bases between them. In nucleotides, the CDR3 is TGCGCCAGCAGCCGGGACCCAGATACGCAGTATTTT. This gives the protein CASSRDPDTQYF.